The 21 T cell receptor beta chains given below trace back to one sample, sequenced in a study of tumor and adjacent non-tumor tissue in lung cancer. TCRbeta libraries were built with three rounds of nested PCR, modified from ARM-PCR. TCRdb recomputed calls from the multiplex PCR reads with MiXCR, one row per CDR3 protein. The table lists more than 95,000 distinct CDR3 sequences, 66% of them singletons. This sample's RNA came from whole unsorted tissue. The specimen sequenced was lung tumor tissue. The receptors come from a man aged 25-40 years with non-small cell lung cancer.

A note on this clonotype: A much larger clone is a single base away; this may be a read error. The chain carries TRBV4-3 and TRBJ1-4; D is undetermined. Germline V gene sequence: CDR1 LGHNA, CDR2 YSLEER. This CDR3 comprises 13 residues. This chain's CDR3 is CANSQDWTEKLFF. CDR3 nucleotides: TGCGCCAACAGCCAAGATTGGACCGAAAAACTGTTTTTT.

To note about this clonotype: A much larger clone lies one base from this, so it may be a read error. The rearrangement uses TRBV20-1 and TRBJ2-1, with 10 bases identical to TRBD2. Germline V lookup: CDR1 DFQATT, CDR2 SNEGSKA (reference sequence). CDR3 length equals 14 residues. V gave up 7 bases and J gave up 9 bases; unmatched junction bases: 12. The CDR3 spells CSDIAGGRNSEQFF. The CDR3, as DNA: TGCAGTGACATAGCGGGAGGCCGAAATAGTGAGCAGTTCTTC.

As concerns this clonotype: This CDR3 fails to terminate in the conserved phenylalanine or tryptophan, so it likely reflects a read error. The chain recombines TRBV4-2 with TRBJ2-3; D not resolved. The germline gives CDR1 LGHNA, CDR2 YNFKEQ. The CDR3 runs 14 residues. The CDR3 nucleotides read TGTACCAGCAGCCAAAGACTCGACACAGATACGCAGTATTCT. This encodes CTSSQRLDTDTQYS.

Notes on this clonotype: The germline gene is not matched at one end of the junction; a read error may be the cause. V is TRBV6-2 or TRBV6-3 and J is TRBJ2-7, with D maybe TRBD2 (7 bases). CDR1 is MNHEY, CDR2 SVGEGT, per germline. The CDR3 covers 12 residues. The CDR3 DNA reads TGTGCCAGCAGTTGGGGGGGCTACGAGCGGTACTTC. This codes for CASSWGGYERYF.

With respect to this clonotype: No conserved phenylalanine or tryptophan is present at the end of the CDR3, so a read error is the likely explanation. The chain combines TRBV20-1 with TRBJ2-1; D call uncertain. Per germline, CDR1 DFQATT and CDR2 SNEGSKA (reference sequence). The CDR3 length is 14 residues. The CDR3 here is CRARQPRGYNEQFS. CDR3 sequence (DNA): TGCAGAGCCCGACAACCACGAGGATACAATGAGCAGTTCTCC.

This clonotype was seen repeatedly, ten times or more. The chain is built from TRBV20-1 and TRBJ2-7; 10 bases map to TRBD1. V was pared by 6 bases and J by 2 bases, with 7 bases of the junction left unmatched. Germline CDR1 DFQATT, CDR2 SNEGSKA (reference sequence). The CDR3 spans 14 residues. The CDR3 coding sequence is TGCAGTGCATCAGCCGGGACAGGGGCCTACGAGCAGTACTTC. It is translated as CSASAGTGAYEQYF.

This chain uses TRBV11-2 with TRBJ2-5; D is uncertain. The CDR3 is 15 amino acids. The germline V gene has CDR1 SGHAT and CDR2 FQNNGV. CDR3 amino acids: CASSSWSGREETQYF. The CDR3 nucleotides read TGTGCTAGTAGTTCCTGGTCTGGACGGGAAGAGACCCAGTACTTC.

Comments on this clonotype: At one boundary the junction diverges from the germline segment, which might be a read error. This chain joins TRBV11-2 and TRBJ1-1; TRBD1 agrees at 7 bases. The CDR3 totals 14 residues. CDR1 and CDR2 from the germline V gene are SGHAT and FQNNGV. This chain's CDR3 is CASSIGTANTEALF. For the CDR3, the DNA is TGTGCCAGCAGCATTGGGACAGCCAACACTGAAGCTCTCTTT. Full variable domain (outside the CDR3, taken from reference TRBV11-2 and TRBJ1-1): EAGVAQSPRYKIIEKRQSVAFWCNPISGHATLYWYQQILGQGPKLLIQFQNNGVVDDSQLPKDRFSAERLKGVDSTLKIQPAKLEDSAVYLCASSIGTANTEALFGQGTRLTVV.

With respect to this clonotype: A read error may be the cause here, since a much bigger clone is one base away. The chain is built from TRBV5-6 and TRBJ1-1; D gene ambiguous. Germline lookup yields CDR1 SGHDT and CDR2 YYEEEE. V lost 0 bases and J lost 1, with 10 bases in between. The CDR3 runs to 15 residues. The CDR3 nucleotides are TGTGCCAGCAGCTTGGACGCGCGGCCGAACACTGAAGCTTTCTTT. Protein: CASSLDARPNTEAFF.

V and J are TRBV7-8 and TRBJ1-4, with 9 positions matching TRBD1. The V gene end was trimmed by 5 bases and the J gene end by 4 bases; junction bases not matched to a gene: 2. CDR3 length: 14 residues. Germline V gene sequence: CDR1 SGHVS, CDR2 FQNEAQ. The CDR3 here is CASSLGQGNEKLFF. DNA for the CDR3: TGTGCCAGCAGCCTGGGACAGGGTAATGAAAAACTGTTTTTT.

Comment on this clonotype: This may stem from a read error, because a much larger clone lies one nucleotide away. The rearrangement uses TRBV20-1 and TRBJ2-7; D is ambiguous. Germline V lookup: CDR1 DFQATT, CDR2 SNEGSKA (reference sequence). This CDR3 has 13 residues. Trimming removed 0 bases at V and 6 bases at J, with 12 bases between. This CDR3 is CSAREGMRSEQYF. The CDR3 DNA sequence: TGCAGTGCTAGAGAGGGCATGAGATCCGAGCAGTACTTC.

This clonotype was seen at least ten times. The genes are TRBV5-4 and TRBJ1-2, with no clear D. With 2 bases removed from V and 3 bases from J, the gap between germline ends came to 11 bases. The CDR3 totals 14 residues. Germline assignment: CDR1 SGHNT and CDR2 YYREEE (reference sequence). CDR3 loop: CASSFFGGYYGYTF. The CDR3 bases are TGTGCCAGCAGCTTTTTTGGAGGCTACTATGGCTACACCTTC.

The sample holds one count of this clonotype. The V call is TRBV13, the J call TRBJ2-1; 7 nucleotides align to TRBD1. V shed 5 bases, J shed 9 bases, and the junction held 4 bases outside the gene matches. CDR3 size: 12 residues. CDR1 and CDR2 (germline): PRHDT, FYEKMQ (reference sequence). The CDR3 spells CASSPGDSEQFF. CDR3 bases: TGTGCCAGCAGCCCAGGGGACAGTGAGCAGTTCTTC.

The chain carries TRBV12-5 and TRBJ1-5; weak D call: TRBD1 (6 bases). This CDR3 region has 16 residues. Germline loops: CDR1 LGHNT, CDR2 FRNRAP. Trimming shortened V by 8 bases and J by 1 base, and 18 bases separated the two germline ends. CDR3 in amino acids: CASFLATGRSNQPQHF. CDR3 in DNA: TGTGCTAGTTTCCTAGCGACAGGTCGAAGCAATCAGCCCCAGCATTTT.

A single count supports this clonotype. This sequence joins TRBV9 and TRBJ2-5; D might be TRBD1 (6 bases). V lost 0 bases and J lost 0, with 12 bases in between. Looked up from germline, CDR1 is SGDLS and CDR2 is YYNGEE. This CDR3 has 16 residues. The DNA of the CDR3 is TGTGCCAGCAGCGTAGGCCCCGACAGGTACCAAGAGACCCAGTACTTC. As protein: CASSVGPDRYQETQYF.

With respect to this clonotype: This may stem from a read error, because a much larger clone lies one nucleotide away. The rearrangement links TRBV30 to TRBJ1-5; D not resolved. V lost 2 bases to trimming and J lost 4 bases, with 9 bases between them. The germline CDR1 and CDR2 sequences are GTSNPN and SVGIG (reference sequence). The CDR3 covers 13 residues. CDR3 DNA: TGTGCCTGGAGTTCATATAGGAATCAGCCCCAGCATTTT. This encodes CAWSSYRNQPQHF.

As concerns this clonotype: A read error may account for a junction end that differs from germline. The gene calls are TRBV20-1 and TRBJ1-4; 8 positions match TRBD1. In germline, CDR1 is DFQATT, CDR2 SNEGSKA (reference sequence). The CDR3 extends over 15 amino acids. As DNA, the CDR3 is TGTAGTGCTAGGGATTTGGACAGGGCGGTCGGAAAACTGTTTTTT. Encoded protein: CSARDLDRAVGKLFF.

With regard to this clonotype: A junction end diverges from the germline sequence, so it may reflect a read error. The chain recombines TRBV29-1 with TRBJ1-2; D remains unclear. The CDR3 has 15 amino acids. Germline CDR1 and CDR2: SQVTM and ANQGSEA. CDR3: CSVERSTLDNYGYTF. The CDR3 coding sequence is TGCAGCGTTGAACGATCGACACTCGACAACTACGGCTACACCTTC.

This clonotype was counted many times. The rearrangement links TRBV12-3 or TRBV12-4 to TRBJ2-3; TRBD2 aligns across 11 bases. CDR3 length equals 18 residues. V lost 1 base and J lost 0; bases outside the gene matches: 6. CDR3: CASSLGLAGGLSTDTQYF. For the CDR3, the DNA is TGTGCCAGCAGTTTAGGTCTAGCGGGGGGCCTTAGCACAGATACGCAGTATTTT.

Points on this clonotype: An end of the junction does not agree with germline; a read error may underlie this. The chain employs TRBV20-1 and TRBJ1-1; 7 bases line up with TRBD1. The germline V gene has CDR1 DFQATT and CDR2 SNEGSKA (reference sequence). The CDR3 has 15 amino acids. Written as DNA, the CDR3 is TGCAGTGCTAGAGCCAGGGGGAACATGAACACTGAACCTTTCTTT. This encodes CSARARGNMNTEPFF.

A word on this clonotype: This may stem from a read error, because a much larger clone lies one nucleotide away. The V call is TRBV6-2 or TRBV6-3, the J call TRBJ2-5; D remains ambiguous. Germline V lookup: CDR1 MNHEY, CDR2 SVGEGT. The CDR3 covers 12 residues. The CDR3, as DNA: TGTGTCAGCAGGCCGGACGTTGGGACCCAGTACTTC. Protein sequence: CVSRPDVGTQYF.